These 15 T cell receptor beta chains came from one sample sequenced in a study of T cell repertoires in cytomegalovirus infection. TCRdb itself ran the reads through MiXCR, one entry per CDR3 protein. The sample lists around 100,000 distinct CDR3 sequences, about 9.5% seen once, with roughly 31% in the top ten. These TCRs are of unknown antigen specificity. The source material was PBMCs, sequenced either directly or after in vitro stimulation (not recorded which). All receptors derive from a human donor in good health (CMV status not recorded). Some clones in this sample may be carry-over from other donors' samples.

This clonotype was found many times. This sequence joins TRBV7-2 and TRBJ2-6, with D maybe TRBD2 (6 bases). This CDR3 has 16 amino acids. Germline V CDR1 and CDR2: SGHTA, FQGNSA. The V end was cut by 0 bases, the J end by 2 bases, with 8 bases between. CDR3 bases: TGTGCCAGCAGCTTAGCGGGGGGAACTGGGGCCAACGTCCTGACTTTC. As protein: CASSLAGGTGANVLTF.

A few counts support this clonotype. The V call is TRBV19, the J call TRBJ2-1; tentatively, D is TRBD1 (6 bases). The CDR3 is made up of 13 amino acids. The ends were cut back, 3 bases at V and 9 bases at J, with 12 bases in the middle. Germline CDR1 reads LNHDA; CDR2 reads SQIVND (reference sequence). The CDR3 bases are TGTGCCAGTAGTATGCAGGGGTATGGTGAGCAGTTCTTC. This codes for CASSMQGYGEQFF.

The genes are TRBV5-6 and TRBJ1-2; D gene unclear. Trimming pared 2 bases from V and 7 bases from J, leaving 18 bases between. This CDR3 has 15 amino acids. Germline V gives CDR1 SGHDT, CDR2 YYEEEE. The CDR3 region is CASSFLRAGRGGYTF. In nucleotides, the CDR3 is TGTGCCAGCAGCTTTCTGAGGGCAGGCCGAGGTGGCTACACCTTC.

The chain uses TRBV20-1 and TRBJ2-3, with TRBD1 matching over 9 bases. The germline CDR1 and CDR2 sequences are DFQATT and SNEGSKA (reference sequence). The CDR3 loop spans 18 amino acids. The J segment lost 0 bases and the V segment lost 4 bases, leaving 14 bases of the junction unmatched. The CDR3 sequence: CSATRPGTGKLSTDTQYF. The CDR3 DNA follows: TGCAGTGCTACACGTCCCGGGACAGGGAAACTTAGCACAGATACGCAGTATTTT.

The chain has TRBV6-6 and TRBJ1-4; D gene ambiguous. The V and J ends lost 8 bases and 7 bases respectively, with 8 bases between them. The germline gives CDR1 MNHNY, CDR2 SVGAGI (reference sequence). The CDR3 is made up of 11 amino acids. The CDR3 DNA reads as TGTGCCAGCGACAACAGTGAAAAACTGTTTTTT. Residues: CASDNSEKLFF.

In this sample, this clonotype turned up many times. This chain joins TRBV7-2 and TRBJ1-1; tentatively, D is TRBD1 (6 bases). The CDR3 consists of 15 residues. Germline V gene lookup returns CDR1 SGHTA and CDR2 FQGNSA. Between the trimmed V and J ends, which lost 2 bases and 3 bases, there was a span of 13 bases. For the CDR3, the DNA is TGTGCCAGCAGCTTACGTATTGGGGGGCACACTGAAGCTTTCTTT. Residues: CASSLRIGGHTEAFF.

This clonotype was seen only a few times. The chain employs TRBV7-6 and TRBJ2-1, with D maybe TRBD2 (5 bases). The ends were cut back, 1 base at V and 8 bases at J, with 15 bases in the middle. The CDR3 has 15 amino acids. The germline V gene encodes CDR1 SGHVS and CDR2 FNYEAQ. The DNA of the CDR3 is TGTGCCAGCAGCTTAGTGGGAGTGGGTAAGGATGAGCAGTTCTTC. Residues: CASSLVGVGKDEQFF.

This clonotype occurred a few times. The chain combines TRBV10-3 with TRBJ1-3, with D hard to call. CDR3 length: 14 residues. V was pared by 3 bases and J by 4 bases, with 10 bases between. The germline V gene has CDR1 ENHRY and CDR2 SYGVKD. CDR3 sequence reads: CAISDGVTGNTIYF. The CDR3 nucleotides are TGTGCCATCAGTGACGGGGTTACAGGAAACACCATATATTTT.

The sample holds a few counts of this clonotype. V usage is TRBV7-9 and J usage is TRBJ2-7; D perhaps matches TRBD1 (5 bases). CDR3 length: 16 residues. V lost 2 bases, J lost 1 base, and 15 bases lay in between. Germline V gene lookup returns CDR1 SEHNR and CDR2 FQNEAQ (reference sequence). The chain's CDR3 is CASSLSRTSISYEQYF. In DNA, the CDR3 is TGTGCCAGCAGCTTATCCAGGACATCGATATCCTACGAGCAGTACTTC.

J is TRBJ2-4 and V is TRBV20-1, with 8 positions matching TRBD1. Germline CDR1 reads DFQATT; CDR2 reads SNEGSKA (reference sequence). This CDR3 comprises 14 residues. Trimming at V came to 0 bases and at J to 6 bases, leaving 4 bases not matched to a gene. Here the CDR3 DNA reads TGCAGTGCTAGAGATCGACAGGGGCTAAACATTCAGTACTTC. Its translation: CSARDRQGLNIQYF.

This clonotype was counted many times. This sequence joins TRBV12-3 or TRBV12-4 and TRBJ2-7; 8 bases map to TRBD2. The V gene end was trimmed by 5 bases and the J gene end by 2 bases; junction bases not matched to a gene: 8. CDR3 length: 15 residues. This CDR3 reads CASSHRLASTYEQYF. CDR3 coding DNA: TGTGCCAGCAGTCACCGACTAGCGTCTACCTACGAGCAGTACTTC.

This clonotype was seen ten or more times. The CDR3 nucleotides read TGTGCCAGCAGCTCGCCGGTTGGAGGAGGAAACTATGGCTACACCTTC. This encodes CASSSPVGGGNYGYTF. V gene TRBV7-2 combines with J gene TRBJ1-2; D is undetermined. Trimming removed 4 bases at V and 2 bases at J, with 17 bases between. The CDR3 is 16 amino acids. Germline assignment: CDR1 SGHTA and CDR2 FQGNSA. Full variable domain (missing parts from reference TRBV7-2 and TRBJ1-2): GAGVSQSPSNKVTEKGKDVELRCDPISGHTALYWYRQSLGQGLEFLIYFQGNSAPDKSGLPSDRFSAERTGGSVSTLTIQRTQQEDSAVYLCASSSPVGGGNYGYTFGSGTRLTVV.

The rearrangement joins TRBV28 to TRBJ2-3; D is perhaps TRBD2 (6 bases). The CDR3 covers 15 residues. Per the germline V gene, CDR1 is MDHEN and CDR2 is SYDVKM. Between the trimmed V and J ends, which lost 5 bases and 6 bases, there was a span of 18 bases. In nucleotides, the CDR3 is TGTGCCAGCAGTCCCATAGCGGTAGCTGTCGATACGCAGTATTTT. Translation: CASSPIAVAVDTQYF.

This clonotype was picked up a small number of times. The CDR3 region is CASSLRAGGNYGYTF. Here the CDR3 DNA reads TGTGCCAGCAGTTTGAGGGCAGGGGGTAACTATGGCTACACCTTC. The chain recombines TRBV27 with TRBJ1-2; 7 bases are a match to TRBD1. The CDR3 is made up of 15 amino acids. Germline V gene lookup returns CDR1 MNHEY and CDR2 SMNVEV (reference sequence). Trimming took 3 bases from V and 1 from J; bases not matched to a gene: 5.

This clonotype was detected ten times or more. The chain joins TRBV7-2 to TRBJ2-3; 14 nucleotides match TRBD2. This CDR3 region has 16 residues. J gave up 6 bases and V 5 bases, and 7 bases lay outside the gene matches. Germline V gives CDR1 SGHTA, CDR2 FQGNSA. The CDR3 nucleotides read TGTGCCAGCAGCCGACTAGCGGGAGGGCGTATGGATACGCAGTATTTT. As protein: CASSRLAGGRMDTQYF.